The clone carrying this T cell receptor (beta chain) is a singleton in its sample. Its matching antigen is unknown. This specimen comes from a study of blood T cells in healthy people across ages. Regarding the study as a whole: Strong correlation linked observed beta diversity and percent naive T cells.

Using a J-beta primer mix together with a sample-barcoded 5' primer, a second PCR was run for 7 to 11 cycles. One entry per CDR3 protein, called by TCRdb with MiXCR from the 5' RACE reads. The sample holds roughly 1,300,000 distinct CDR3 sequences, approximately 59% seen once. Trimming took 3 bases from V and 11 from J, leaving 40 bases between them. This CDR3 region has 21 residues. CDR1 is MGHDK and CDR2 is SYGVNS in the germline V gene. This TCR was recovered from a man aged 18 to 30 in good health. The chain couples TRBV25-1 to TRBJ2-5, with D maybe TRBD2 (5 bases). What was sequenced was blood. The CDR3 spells CASSDPAGASPKGSGYNEQYF. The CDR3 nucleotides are TGTGCCAGCAGTGATCCCGCCGGTGCCAGTCCTAAGGGATCGGGGTACAATGAGCAGTACTTC. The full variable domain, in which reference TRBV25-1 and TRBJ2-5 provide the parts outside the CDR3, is EADIYQTPRYLVIGTGKKITLECSQTMGHDKMYWYQQDPGMELHLIHYSYGVNSTEKGDLSSESTVSRIRTEHFPLTLESARPSHTSQYLCASSDPAGASPKGSGYNEQYFGPGTRLLVL.